This TCR beta chain was retrieved from a study of breast tumors, draining lymph nodes, adjacent tissues. Findings of the study overall: Compared with lymph nodes, tumors were less diverse; compared with nontumor tissue, more. The data were judged consistent with most tumor T cells coming from lymph node and expanding in tumor. The lymph node origin of tumor T cells was framed as consistent with a hypothesis, not demonstrated. Luminal-like breast cancer showed significantly greater tumor-nontumor repertoire similarity than basal-like breast cancer did.

This clonotype occurred a few times. Its antigen is currently unknown. TCRdb analysed the multiplex PCR reads with MiXCR anew, one entry per CDR3 protein. Here the sample spans around 130,000 distinct CDR3 sequences, about 31% being singletons. The lymph nodes were axillary draining lymph nodes from breast cancer patients. The junction had 6 bases not matched to a gene; V was cut back by 0 bases and J by 6 bases. CDR1 is SGHTS, CDR2 YDEGEE, per germline. This CDR3 spans 15 amino acids. The sequenced material came from axillary lymph node tissue. The rearrangement links TRBV5-8 to TRBJ2-1, with 7 positions matching TRBD1. This sequence originates from a female donor with breast cancer. Some clones in this sample may be carry-over from other donors' samples. The CDR3 spells CASSLGGQMPNEQFF. CDR3 coding DNA: TGTGCCAGCAGCTTGGGGGGACAGATGCCCAATGAGCAGTTCTTC.